Following are 32 T cell receptor beta chains from one sample sequenced in a study of technical replicates of blood from four donors. Here immunoSEQ multiplex PCR was the method, and the copy in TCRdb shows in-frame clones only, minus some. The sample yields roughly 61,000 clones, more than 95% seen once. The sample was T cells isolated from PBMCs. The receptors derive from a human donor in good health.

The DNA of the CDR3 is TGTGCCAGCAGTTTTAAGGGGGACAAACTGTTTTTT. This codes for CASSFKGDKLFF. V usage is TRBV27 and J usage is TRBJ1-4; a weak D match, TRBD1 (6 bases). The CDR3 extends over 12 amino acids. Trimming shortened V by 3 bases and J by 11 bases, and 10 bases separated the two germline ends. Germline V gene sequence: CDR1 MNHEY, CDR2 SMNVEV (reference sequence).

This clone was observed a single time. V is TRBV27 and J is TRBJ1-1; D might be TRBD1 (5 bases). This CDR3 is built from 11 residues. Trimming took off 5 bases at V and 6 bases at J, with 7 bases between the two ends. The germline CDR1 and CDR2 sequences are MNHEY and SMNVEV (reference sequence). The CDR3 coding sequence is TGTGCCAGCAGTCAGGGCTCTGAAGCTTTCTTT. It yields the protein CASSQGSEAFF.

The J gene is TRBJ2-1, the V gene TRBV13; 10 bases line up with TRBD2. CDR3 size: 17 residues. Trimming removed 5 bases from V and 4 bases from J; junction bases left unmatched: 11. Germline values: CDR1 PRHDT, CDR2 FYEKMQ (reference sequence). The CDR3: CASSPSPTSGWYNEQFF. The CDR3 nucleotides read TGTGCCAGCAGCCCATCCCCGACTAGCGGGTGGTACAATGAGCAGTTCTTC.

This sequence joins TRBV28 and TRBJ2-5, with 8 bases identical to TRBD2. This CDR3 is 16 amino acids long. Germline V gene data show CDR1 as MDHEN and CDR2 as SYDVKM. J was trimmed by 9 bases and V by 4 bases; bases with no gene match: 16. The CDR3 nucleotides read TGTGCCAGCAGTTACCCCCTAGCGGGCCCTTTTGGGGCCCAGTACTTC. Protein: CASSYPLAGPFGAQYF. The full variable domain, with the rest looked up from reference TRBV28 and TRBJ2-5, is DVKVTQSSRYLVKRTGEKVFLECVQDMDHENMFWYRQDPGLGLRLIYFSYDVKMKEKGDIPEGYSVSREKKERFSLILESASTNQTSMYLCASSYPLAGPFGAQYFGPGTRLLVL.

V gene TRBV7-6 combines with J gene TRBJ2-2, with D possibly being TRBD2 (5 bases). The CDR3 extends over 16 amino acids. Germline CDR1 SGHVS, CDR2 FNYEAQ. V was trimmed by 1 base and J by 4 bases, leaving 13 bases between them. DNA of the CDR3: TGTGCCAGCAGCTTAGTTACGGGATCGGGCACCGGGGAGCTGTTTTTT. Amino acids: CASSLVTGSGTGELFF.

This rearrangement joins TRBV11-3 to TRBJ2-1, with D possibly matching TRBD2 (6 bases). Germline CDR1 reads SGHNT; CDR2 reads YENEEA. Trimming shortened V by 2 bases and J by 8 bases, and 10 bases separated the two germline ends. The CDR3 sequence is 13 residues long. CDR3 nucleotide sequence: TGTGCCAGCAGCTTAACGGGGGTCCATGAGCAGTTCTTC. Its protein is CASSLTGVHEQFF.

The rearrangement links TRBV6-5 to TRBJ1-1; perhaps TRBD1 as D (6 bases). The germline V gene has CDR1 MNHEY and CDR2 SVGAGI. The V end lost 4 bases, the J end lost 7 bases, and 16 bases lay between the germline ends. The CDR3 covers 14 residues. CDR3 protein: CASSSGASPGEAFF. CDR3 bases: TGTGCCAGCAGTTCAGGGGCATCCCCGGGTGAAGCTTTCTTT.

This sequence joins TRBV19 and TRBJ2-7; 9 nucleotides match TRBD1. The V segment lost 4 bases and the J segment 2 bases; nucleotides outside the gene matches: 3. CDR3 length: 14 residues. The germline V gene encodes CDR1 LNHDA and CDR2 SQIVND (reference sequence). CDR3 sequence reads: CASSRDRATYEQYF. As DNA, the CDR3 is TGTGCCAGTAGTAGGGACAGGGCGACCTACGAGCAGTACTTC.

This chain links TRBV15 with TRBJ1-2; no clear D. CDR3 size: 14 residues. The V end lost 0 bases, the J end lost 6 bases, and 11 bases lay between the germline ends. The germline CDR1 and CDR2 sequences are LNHNV and YYDKDF (reference sequence). The CDR3 loop is CATSRDPIDHGYTF. In DNA form, the CDR3 reads TGTGCCACCAGCAGAGATCCGATAGATCATGGCTACACCTTC.

CDR3: CASSRGNSYTF. In nucleotides, the CDR3 is TGTGCCAGCAGCCGAGGTAATAGCTACACCTTC. V usage is TRBV11-3 and J usage is TRBJ1-2; D remains ambiguous. V lost 5 bases to trimming and J lost 9 bases, with 10 bases between them. Germline V gene sequence: CDR1 SGHNT, CDR2 YENEEA. CDR3 size: 11 residues.

This chain links TRBV5-1 with TRBJ2-2; D might be TRBD1 (6 bases). Trimming shortened V by 3 bases and J by 6 bases, and 15 bases separated the two germline ends. This CDR3 contains 15 residues. The germline V gene encodes CDR1 SGHRS and CDR2 YFSETQ. The CDR3 bases are TGCGCCAGCAGCTGGGGGCTCAGGGCGTCCGGGGAGCTGTTTTTT. This gives the protein CASSWGLRASGELFF.

This chain links TRBV19 with TRBJ2-3, with 9 nucleotides matching TRBD2. J was trimmed by 3 bases and V by 10 bases; bases with no gene match: 11. This CDR3 is 15 amino acids long. Germline lookup yields CDR1 LNHDA and CDR2 SQIVND (reference sequence). The CDR3 protein is CATTTQGLATDTQYF. CDR3 DNA: TGTGCCACTACGACCCAGGGACTAGCAACAGATACGCAGTATTTT.

The rearrangement uses TRBV7-8 and TRBJ1-1, with 8 positions matching TRBD1. V trimming: 0 bases; J trimming: 0 bases; junction bases outside the gene matches: 12. CDR1 and CDR2 (germline): SGHVS, FQNEAQ. The CDR3 is 19 amino acids. The CDR3 bases are TGTGCCAGCAGCTTAGCGAGGACAGGGTTTGATGGATTGAACACTGAAGCTTTCTTT. Protein sequence: CASSLARTGFDGLNTEAFF.

The chain has TRBV5-1 and TRBJ1-5; 7 bases map to TRBD1. CDR1 SGHRS and CDR2 YFSETQ come from the germline V gene. Germline trimming cut 0 bases from V and 0 bases from J; bases unmatched to any gene: 3. This CDR3 is built from 16 residues. Here the CDR3 DNA reads TGCGCCAGCAGCTTGGGGACAGGCGGTAGCAATCAGCCCCAGCATTTT. Protein: CASSLGTGGSNQPQHF.

The rearrangement links TRBV6-5 to TRBJ1-1; maybe TRBD1 (5 bases). With 5 bases removed from V and 1 base from J, the gap between germline ends came to 11 bases. This CDR3 is 14 amino acids long. Germline values: CDR1 MNHEY, CDR2 SVGAGI. This CDR3 is CASSTTQGNTEAFF. Here the CDR3 DNA reads TGTGCCAGCAGTACTACGCAGGGGAACACTGAAGCTTTCTTT.

The chain carries TRBV7-2 and TRBJ2-1; D unclear. The CDR3 is 17 residues long. CDR1 and CDR2 from the germline V gene are SGHTA and FQGNSA. V lost 0 bases to trimming and J lost 2 bases, with 14 bases between them. CDR3 nucleotides: TGTGCCAGCAGCTTAGCCCTTTATACCACTGCCTACAATGAGCAGTTCTTC. Translated, it gives CASSLALYTTAYNEQFF.

The chain has TRBV6-5 and TRBJ1-1; weak D call: TRBD1 (5 bases). Trimming left V 2 bases short and J 3 bases short, with 13 bases between. There are 15 residues in the CDR3. CDR1 and CDR2 from the germline V gene are MNHEY and SVGAGI. The CDR3 region has the DNA TGTGCCAGCAGTTACCTTCAGGGTTTTCACACTGAAGCTTTCTTT. This encodes CASSYLQGFHTEAFF.

The V and J genes are TRBV6-6 and TRBJ1-1; 10 nucleotides align to TRBD1. V lost 5 bases and J lost 2; bases outside the gene matches: 8. The germline CDR1 and CDR2 sequences are MNHNY and SVGAGI (reference sequence). This CDR3 is built from 16 residues. The DNA of the CDR3 is TGTGCCAGCAGTCCCCGGGACAGGGGCCTTAACACTGAAGCTTTCTTT. It codes for CASSPRDRGLNTEAFF.

The V call is TRBV11-2, the J call TRBJ2-3; a weak D match, TRBD1 (5 bases). V gave up 3 bases and J gave up 4 bases, with 20 bases separating them. Germline CDR1 is SGHAT and CDR2 is FQNNGV. The CDR3 loop spans 17 amino acids. CDR3 loop: CASSFFLGPTGADTQYF. The CDR3 nucleotides read TGTGCCAGCAGCTTCTTCCTCGGCCCTACAGGAGCAGATACGCAGTATTTT. The complete variable domain, with remaining parts taken from reference TRBV11-2 and TRBJ2-3, reads EAGVAQSPRYKIIEKRQSVAFWCNPISGHATLYWYQQILGQGPKLLIQFQNNGVVDDSQLPKDRFSAERLKGVDSTLKIQPAKLEDSAVYLCASSFFLGPTGADTQYFGPGTRLTVL.

V usage is TRBV29-1 and J usage is TRBJ2-1; TRBD1 might be the D (6 bases). V lost 7 bases to trimming and J lost 1 base, with 11 bases between them. This CDR3 is 13 amino acids long. The germline gives CDR1 SQVTM, CDR2 ANQGSEA. CDR3 loop: CSATRGSYNEQFF. The CDR3 DNA sequence: TGCAGCGCCACCAGGGGTTCCTACAATGAGCAGTTCTTC.

The V and J genes are TRBV7-7 and TRBJ1-4, with a possible D match to TRBD1 (6 bases). V lost 6 bases and J 5 bases, leaving 10 bases between the germline ends. The CDR3 totals 13 residues. The V gene's germline CDR1 is SSHAT and CDR2 FNYEAQ (reference sequence). This chain's CDR3 is CASRQGLNEKLFF. CDR3 DNA: TGTGCCAGCAGACAGGGCCTAAATGAAAAACTGTTTTTT.

This chain joins TRBV7-9 and TRBJ1-1; D might be TRBD1 (5 bases). This CDR3 comprises 15 residues. Per the germline V gene, CDR1 is SEHNR and CDR2 is FQNEAQ (reference sequence). V was clipped by 1 base and J by 7 bases, with 16 bases between them. CDR3 sequence: CASSLVGGEDYEAFF. CDR3 DNA: TGTGCCAGCAGCTTAGTCGGGGGTGAGGACTATGAAGCTTTCTTT.

V and J are TRBV9 and TRBJ1-1; no reliable D call. V lost 2 bases to trimming and J lost 3 bases, with 14 bases between them. This CDR3 region has 15 residues. Germline CDR1 reads SGDLS; CDR2 reads YYNGEE. The CDR3 loop reads CASSVWRGEDTEAFF. As DNA, the CDR3 is TGTGCCAGCAGCGTTTGGCGGGGAGAGGACACTGAAGCTTTCTTT.

The genes are TRBV5-5 and TRBJ1-2; a weak D match, TRBD1 (5 bases). V was cut by 4 bases and J by 0 bases, with 13 bases left in between. Germline CDR1 reads SGHKS; CDR2 reads YYEKEE (reference sequence). The CDR3 extends over 15 amino acids. The CDR3 spells CASSRGRVANYGYTF. The CDR3 DNA follows: TGTGCCAGCAGCCGCGGCAGGGTAGCTAACTATGGCTACACCTTC.

The genes are TRBV4-1 and TRBJ2-5, with 13 bases matching TRBD2. The CDR3 is made up of 12 amino acids. With 4 bases clipped from V and 13 bases from J, the junction kept 3 bases outside the gene matches. Germline V gives CDR1 MGHRA, CDR2 YSYEKL. This chain's CDR3 is CASSPGLAGPYF. CDR3 nucleotides: TGCGCCAGCAGCCCGGGACTAGCGGGGCCGTACTTC.

This clone was observed once. V and J are TRBV14 and TRBJ2-7, with 7 bases that match TRBD1. The germline CDR1 and CDR2 sequences are SGHDN and FVKESK. The junction had 9 bases not matched to a gene; V was cut back by 2 bases and J by 5 bases. The CDR3 contains 15 residues. The CDR3 loop reads CASSQSWGTANEQYF. The CDR3 coding sequence is TGTGCCAGCAGCCAAAGCTGGGGGACAGCTAACGAGCAGTACTTC.

The chain recombines TRBV5-1 with TRBJ1-1; possibly TRBD1 for D (5 bases). V was cut by 4 bases and J by 6 bases, with 28 bases left in between. The V gene's germline CDR1 is SGHRS and CDR2 YFSETQ. The CDR3 is made up of 18 amino acids. The CDR3 nucleotides read TGCGCCAGCAGCGGCCCGATGGTCACCCGGGGACTTGCCTCTGAAGCTTTCTTT. It translates to CASSGPMVTRGLASEAFF.

The chain has TRBV27 and TRBJ1-1; D call uncertain. The V end was cut by 3 bases, the J end by 0 bases, with 11 bases between. The CDR3 is made up of 15 amino acids. Germline CDR1 reads MNHEY; CDR2 reads SMNVEV (reference sequence). CDR3 sequence (DNA): TGTGCCAGCAGTTTCTCCTCGAGTATGAACACTGAAGCTTTCTTT. It encodes CASSFSSSMNTEAFF.

V is TRBV29-1 and J is TRBJ2-2; 7 bases fit TRBD2. The CDR3 extends over 14 amino acids. Trimming took 5 bases from V and 1 from J; bases not matched to a gene: 4. From germline, CDR1 is SQVTM and CDR2 ANQGSEA. CDR3: CSVRREENTGELFF. The DNA for the CDR3 is TGCAGCGTTAGACGGGAGGAGAACACCGGGGAGCTGTTTTTT.

The V call is TRBV4-1, the J call TRBJ1-1; 7 bases map to TRBD1. CDR3 length: 13 residues. CDR1 and CDR2 (germline): MGHRA, YSYEKL. Losses at the gene ends were 6 bases for V and 8 bases for J; bases not matched to a gene: 9. The CDR3 DNA is TGCGCCAGCAGGTATCCGGGACAGCCAGAAGCTTTCTTT. Protein sequence: CASRYPGQPEAFF.

This chain uses TRBV2 with TRBJ1-5, with D perhaps matching TRBD1 (5 bases). This CDR3 has 14 amino acids. CDR1 SNHLY and CDR2 FYNNEI come from the germline V gene. V was cut by 3 bases and J by 5 bases, with 11 bases left in between. CDR3 in amino acids: CASSDGRAHQPQHF. The CDR3 nucleotides read TGTGCCAGCAGTGATGGCAGGGCGCATCAGCCCCAGCATTTT.

The chain has TRBV7-9 and TRBJ1-2, with D perhaps matching TRBD1 (6 bases). CDR3 size: 14 residues. The V gene's germline CDR1 is SEHNR and CDR2 FQNEAQ (reference sequence). Trimming pared 3 bases from V and 5 bases from J, leaving 13 bases between. The CDR3 DNA is TGTGCCAGCAGCTTGGAGACAGGACTTTATGGCTACACCTTC. Its protein is CASSLETGLYGYTF.